Below are 3 T cell receptor beta chains sequenced from a single sample in a study of blood T cell repertoires in COVID-19. Assay: immunoSEQ multiplex PCR; the TCRdb copy retains only in-frame clones and omits some. Of some 270,000 clones listed, about 88% were seen once; the top ten hold approximately 5%. The sequencing sample was made of peripheral blood. The origin of the receptors is a woman in her thirties or forties who had recovered from COVID-19.

In this sample, this clone turned up a few times. The chain carries TRBV4-2 and TRBJ2-7; 9 bases align to TRBD1. With V trimmed by 1 base and J by 0 bases, 10 bases remained unmatched. This CDR3 comprises 18 residues. The V gene's germline CDR1 is LGHNA and CDR2 YNFKEQ. CDR3 loop: CASSQVPSGTGLSYEQYF. DNA for the CDR3: TGTGCCAGCAGCCAAGTCCCCTCCGGGACAGGGCTCTCCTACGAGCAGTACTTC.

The chain couples TRBV7-2 to TRBJ2-1; possibly TRBD1 for D (6 bases). This CDR3 contains 15 residues. V lost 2 bases and J 5 bases, leaving 13 bases between the germline ends. The germline V gene has CDR1 SGHTA and CDR2 FQGNSA. The DNA of the CDR3 is TGTGCCAGCAGCTTACCCCAGGGGTCGGACAATGAGCAGTTCTTC. It yields the protein CASSLPQGSDNEQFF.

The chain carries TRBV5-5 and TRBJ1-2, with D unresolved. V was pared by 2 bases and J by 8 bases, with 13 bases between. This CDR3 has 13 residues. Germline V gives CDR1 SGHKS, CDR2 YYEKEE (reference sequence). Written as DNA, the CDR3 is TGTGCCAGCAGCTTTTTTATCGGCGGGGGCTACACCTTC. This sequence encodes CASSFFIGGGYTF.